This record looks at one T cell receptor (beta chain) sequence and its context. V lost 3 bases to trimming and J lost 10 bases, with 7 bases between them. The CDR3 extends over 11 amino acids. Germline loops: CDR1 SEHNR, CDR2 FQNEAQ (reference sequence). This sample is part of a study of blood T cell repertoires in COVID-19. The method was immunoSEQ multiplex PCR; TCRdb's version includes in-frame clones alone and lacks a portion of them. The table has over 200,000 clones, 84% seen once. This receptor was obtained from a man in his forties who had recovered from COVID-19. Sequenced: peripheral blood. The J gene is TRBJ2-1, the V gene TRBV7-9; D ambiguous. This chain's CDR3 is CASSFSIEQFF. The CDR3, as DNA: TGTGCCAGCAGCTTCTCTATAGAGCAGTTCTTC.